This entry lists 4 T cell receptor beta chains sequenced from one sample in a study of response to subunit inactivated influenza vaccine (dated by TCRdb to the late 2010s). Read against the paper, the sample's time point label means: 45 days after influenza vaccine administration. The library was obtained by RT-PCR. Reads for this sample came from an Illumina HiSeq 2500. TCRdb redid the processing of the public reads, applying fastp at Q25 and MiXCR, and retained in-frame beta chains. Each entry merges the rows of one CDR3 protein and shows their most common DNA and genes. The sample table contains 450,000 to 500,000 distinct CDR3 sequences; only one count was recorded for 11% of them. About 12% of the sample is held by the ten biggest clonotypes. Sequenced material: PBMCs from blood, taken 40 to 50 days after vaccination. These receptors came from a man in his fifties or sixties who received an inactivated influenza vaccine. Donor details come from another sample of the same person, matched by shared clones.

This chain connects TRBV18 to TRBJ2-7; 8 positions match TRBD1. The V and J ends lost 2 bases and 7 bases, in that order; junction bases with no gene match: 7. Germline V gene sequence: CDR1 KGHSH, CDR2 LQKENI. The length of the CDR3 is 14 residues. The CDR3 here is CASSPFSTGEEQYF. The CDR3 DNA is TGTGCCAGCTCACCATTTTCGACAGGGGAGGAGCAGTACTTC. Supplemented by reference TRBV18 and TRBJ2-7, the full variable domain reads NAGVMQNPRHLVRRRGQEARLRCSPMKGHSHVYWYRQLPEEGLKFMVYLQKENIIDESGMPKERFSAEFPKEGPSILRIQQVVRGDSAAYFCASSPFSTGEEQYFGPGTRLTVT.

The rearrangement links TRBV7-8 to TRBJ1-4; D remains unclear. The V end was cut by 1 base, the J end by 0 bases, with 9 bases between. The germline V gene has CDR1 SGHVS and CDR2 FQNEAQ. CDR3 length: 16 residues. CDR3 coding DNA: TGTGCCAGCAGCTTAGGTCGGAGTGCAACTAATGAAAAACTGTTTTTT. Translating gives CASSLGRSATNEKLFF.

This clonotype showed up just a few times. The chain carries TRBV28 and TRBJ2-1; 8 positions match TRBD2. V lost 7 bases to trimming and J lost 5 bases; unmatched junction nucleotides: 16. This CDR3 contains 17 residues. Looked up from germline, CDR1 is MDHEN and CDR2 is SYDVKM. The DNA of the CDR3 is TGTGCCAGCAATTCGATCGCCGGGGGGGGGCCAGACAATGAGCAGTTCTTC. Its protein is CASNSIAGGGPDNEQFF.

This clonotype was detected many times. The chain couples TRBV6-4 to TRBJ2-5, with 9 bases identical to TRBD1. This CDR3 comprises 13 residues. The V gene's germline CDR1 is MRHNA and CDR2 SNTAGT. With 10 bases clipped from V and 7 bases from J, the junction kept 10 bases outside the gene matches. DNA for the CDR3: TGTGCCAAACCGGGACAGGGCTCTGGGACCCAGTACTTC. It specifies CAKPGQGSGTQYF.